The entry below gives a single TCR beta chain sequence along with its context. V dropped 4 bases and J dropped 0; count of bases not matched to a gene: 4. The CDR3 covers 15 residues. Looked up from germline, CDR1 is ENHRY and CDR2 is SYGVKD. This entry comes from a study of blood T cell repertoires in COVID-19. Study background: Samples taken during acute and convalescent COVID-19 were collected in the United States, Italy and Spain. T cells, B-cell-depleted T cells, or PBMCs provided the cDNA or gDNA that served as material.

Authors' analysis steps: Reference gene primer amplification yielded estimated nucleated cell counts. TCRdb's copy holds only in-frame clones and misses some; the assay was immunoSEQ multiplex PCR. That table gives V, J and clone size, and the DNA gave D and trimming. The sample holds about 85,000 clones, around 88% seen once. What was sequenced was peripheral blood. The clonotype comes from a man between 60 and 75 years old with acute or convalescent COVID-19. The chain is built from TRBV10-3 and TRBJ2-5; 8 bases agree with TRBD2. The CDR3 region is CAISVSGGNQETQYF. The CDR3 DNA reads TGTGCCATCAGTGTAAGCGGGGGAAACCAAGAGACCCAGTACTTC.